The present TCR beta chain was sequenced within a study of blood T cell repertoires in COVID-19 (dated by TCRdb to between 2020 and 2021). Describing the broader study: Samples from collaborators originated in the United States, Italy and Spain and spanned both the acute and convalescent phases of COVID-19. The material from the prospective study consisted of cDNA or gDNA derived from T cells, B-cell-depleted T cells, or PBMCs. Subjects who had been exposed to COVID-19, were actively infected with it, or had recovered from it provided the deeply sampled blood TCRbeta repertoires that made up the dataset. A freely available public database, intended as a resource for researchers studying the immune response to SARS-CoV-2, is where the repertoires were released. The samples were drawn from the first 160 participants of the ongoing ImmuneRACE study and from 1,254 subjects provided by 6 global collaborators. Sample metadata almost always included a de-identified subject ID, COVID-19 status, age in years and sex. Where HLA class I and class II types were available, the types were taken from metadata supplied by the sample provider, not from assay-based typing.

Broad study findings and their caveats: The amount of clinical and demographic metadata varied by source and participant and was provided uncurated.

Compared with germline, V lacks 10 bases and J lacks 1 base; bases without a gene match: 5. As encoded in the germline V gene (reference sequence), CDR1 is LNHDA while CDR2 is SQIVND. The CDR3 numbers 13 residues from cysteine through phenylalanine. The sequence is cut down to CDR3 DNA, 39 bases in frame from base 1. About this clone: There is no known antigen for this receptor. Within one base of it there is no much larger clone, and no base qualities were kept.

TCRbeta CDR3 regions were amplified from genomic DNA using the immunoSEQ Assay, a bias-controlled multiplex PCR. The study's own analysis went as follows. The number of nucleated cells in each sample was estimated by amplification of reference gene primers within the assay. To quantify the absolute abundance of each unique TCRbeta CDR3 rearrangement, sequence reads were collapsed and filtered. Productive Simpson clonality was computed per sample as the square root of Simpson's diversity index over productive rearrangements. TCRdb re-hosts the immuneACCESS table, in-frame sequences only. Its copies lack some clones; in the studies checked, an unresolved V gene accounts for under half of them, and the cause for the rest is not known. The DNA gave D and trimming, while V, J and clone size come from that table. Here the sample has a few hundred thousand clones; around four fifths occur a single time. The ten most abundant clones make up about 20% of the sample.

Collaborating institutions collected whole blood in K2EDTA tubes following their own protocols. For TCRbeta analysis, collaborators shipped samples as frozen whole blood, isolated PBMCs, or DNA extracted from either of those sample types. Recombination connected TRBV19 to TRBJ1-1, and 8 junction bases match TRBD1. This TCR derives from a young man with active or convalescent COVID-19. Input material: peripheral blood. The CDR3 region has the sequence CATNDRGNTEAFF. The DNA sequence is as follows: TGTGCCACCAACGACAGGGGGAACACTGAAGCTTTCTTT.